One and the same sample provided the 11 T cell receptor beta chains below, sequenced in a study of a mutant IDH1 vaccine in newly diagnosed glioma. Produced via immunoSEQ multiplex PCR; TCRdb's table is partial and in-frame only. The sample shows tens of thousands of clones, more than 75% of them seen only once. No antigens are known for them. Stated time point: week 35, safety follow-up. The vaccine gave 300 ug of a 20-mer mutant IDH1 peptide subcutaneously per dose. Sequences were derived from PBMCs, sampled from a glioma patient whose treatment included an IDH1 peptide vaccine. The receptors come from a woman between 40 and 55 years old with glioma.

The chain is built from TRBV5-5 and TRBJ2-7, with no clear D. Germline values: CDR1 SGHKS, CDR2 YYEKEE (reference sequence). V dropped 2 bases and J dropped 1 base, with 13 bases sitting between them. There are 15 residues in the CDR3. As DNA, the CDR3 is TGTGCCAGCAGCTTAGCTCAGAGCAAATCCTACGAGCAGTACTTC. Its protein is CASSLAQSKSYEQYF. The whole variable domain, filled in from reference TRBV5-5 and TRBJ2-7, reads DAGVTQSPTHLIKTRGQQVTLRCSPISGHKSVSWYQQVLGQGPQFIFQYYEKEERGRGNFPDRFSARQFPNYSSELNVNALLLGDSALYLCASSLAQSKSYEQYFGPGTRLTVT.

The chain links TRBV4-1 to TRBJ1-2; possible D gene TRBD1, 5 bases. From germline, CDR1 is MGHRA and CDR2 YSYEKL. This CDR3 spans 17 amino acids. The ends were cut back, 3 bases at V and 3 bases at J, with 20 bases in the middle. The CDR3 DNA reads TGCGCCAGCAGCCACCTCGCGCCGGGGGGAGGTGACTATGGCTACACCTTC. Translating it yields CASSHLAPGGGDYGYTF.

J is TRBJ2-5 and V is TRBV7-5; the table gives TRBD2 as D, unverified against the DNA. TRBV7-5 is deemed a pseudogene. The CDR3 covers 18 residues. This CDR3 reads CARSLGPGLAGVQETQYF. CDR3 nucleotides: TGTGCCAGAAGCTTAGGGCCGGGACTAGCGGGAGTACAAGAGACCCAGTACTTC.

The chain uses TRBV2 and TRBJ1-3, with TRBD1 matching 10 bases. Germline V lookup: CDR1 SNHLY, CDR2 FYNNEI. The CDR3 has 17 residues. V was clipped by 7 bases and J by 1 base; unmatched bases: 10. CDR3 protein: CASTVGTGALSGNTIYF. CDR3 coding DNA: TGTGCCAGCACGGTCGGGACAGGGGCCCTATCTGGAAACACCATATATTTT.

The rearrangement uses TRBV5-1 and TRBJ2-3; D is tentatively TRBD1 or TRBD2 (5 bases each). Germline V gives CDR1 SGHRS, CDR2 YFSETQ. Trimming stripped 3 bases from V and 3 bases from J, with 8 bases between. This CDR3 is 13 amino acids long. For the CDR3, the DNA is TGCGCCAGCAGCTCGGGGCAGACAGATACGCAGTATTTT. The encoded protein is CASSSGQTDTQYF.

This clone appeared a single time. The gene calls are TRBV6-4 and TRBJ1-3; D may be TRBD1 (6 bases). The CDR3 extends over 19 amino acids. CDR1 MRHNA and CDR2 SNTAGT come from the germline V gene. Trimming cost V 0 bases and J 4 bases, with 22 bases left between them. Written as DNA, the CDR3 is TGTGCCAGCAGTGACTCGGGGAGGGGGGCCAGATTAACCGGAAACACCATATATTTT. Residues: CASSDSGRGARLTGNTIYF.

The chain couples TRBV9 to TRBJ1-2; the D gene is possibly TRBD1 (6 bases). The CDR3 totals 14 residues. Trimming removed 2 bases from V and 7 bases from J, with 15 bases in between. Germline CDR1 and CDR2: SGDLS and YYNGEE. For the CDR3, the DNA is TGTGCCAGCAGCGTGCCTCCACAGGGAGGTGGCTACACCTTC. This gives the protein CASSVPPQGGGYTF.

This rearrangement joins TRBV7-8 to TRBJ1-6; maybe TRBD1 (6 bases). In germline, CDR1 is SGHVS, CDR2 FQNEAQ. The V and J ends lost 4 bases and 2 bases respectively, with 15 bases between them. The CDR3 consists of 17 residues. The CDR3 region has the DNA TGTGCCAGCAGCTACCCCCCGGGGGCACCCTATAATTCACCCCTCCACTTT. Protein sequence: CASSYPPGAPYNSPLHF.

The chain uses TRBV18 and TRBJ2-1, with 7 bases identical to TRBD1. Losses at the gene ends were 8 bases for V and 5 bases for J; bases not matched to a gene: 6. Germline CDR1 reads KGHSH; CDR2 reads LQKENI. The CDR3 consists of 13 residues. CDR3 amino acids: CASADRRNNEQFF. In DNA, the CDR3 is TGTGCCAGCGCGGACAGGAGAAACAATGAGCAGTTCTTC.

The V gene is TRBV5-1, the J gene TRBJ1-2; no clear D gene. Germline values: CDR1 SGHRS, CDR2 YFSETQ. The CDR3 runs to 13 residues. V dropped 2 bases and J dropped 8 bases, with 13 bases sitting between them. DNA for the CDR3: TGCGCCAGCAGCTTCAGCCTAACGGGGGGCTACACCTTC. It translates to CASSFSLTGGYTF. The full variable domain, with the rest looked up from reference TRBV5-1 and TRBJ1-2, is KAGVTQTPRYLIKTRGQQVTLSCSPISGHRSVSWYQQTPGQGLQFLFEYFSETQRNKGNFPGRFSGRQFSNSRSEMNVSTLELGDSALYLCASSFSLTGGYTFGSGTRLTVV.

This clone was counted only a few times. CDR3 protein: CASSYSGQGWYEQYF. The CDR3 nucleotides are TGTGCCAGCAGTTACTCCGGACAGGGATGGTACGAGCAGTACTTC. V is TRBV6-5 and J is TRBJ2-7; 8 bases align to TRBD1. Germline V gene data show CDR1 as MNHEY and CDR2 as SVGAGI. With 0 bases clipped from V and 4 bases from J, the junction kept 5 bases outside the gene matches. The length of the CDR3 is 15 residues.